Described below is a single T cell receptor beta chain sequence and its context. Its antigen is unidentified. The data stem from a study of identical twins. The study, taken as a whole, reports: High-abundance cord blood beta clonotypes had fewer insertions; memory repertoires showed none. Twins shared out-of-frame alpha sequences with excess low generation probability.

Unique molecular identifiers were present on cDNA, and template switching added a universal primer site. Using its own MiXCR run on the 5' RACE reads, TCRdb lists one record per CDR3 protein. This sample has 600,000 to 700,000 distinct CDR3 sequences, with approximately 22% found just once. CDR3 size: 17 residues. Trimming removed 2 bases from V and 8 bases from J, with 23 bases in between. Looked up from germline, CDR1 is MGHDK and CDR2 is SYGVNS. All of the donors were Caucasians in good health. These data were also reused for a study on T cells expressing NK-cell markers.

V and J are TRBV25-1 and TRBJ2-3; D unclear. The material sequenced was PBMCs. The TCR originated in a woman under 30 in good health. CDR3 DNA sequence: TGTGCCAGCAGTGAAGGCCTCTTGCGGCCGGATAAGACTACGCAGTATTTT. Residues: CASSEGLLRPDKTTQYF.